These 19 T cell receptor beta chains share one sample of origin, sequenced in a study of T cells in Graves' hyperthyroidism and ophthalmopathy. The source material, RNA transcripts, was used to amplify TCR beta CDR3 regions. RT-PCR in the first round (using the HTBI primer set) targeted the TCR CDR3. TCRdb reprocessed the multiplex PCR reads via MiXCR and lists one record per CDR3 protein. The repertoire holds about 590,000 distinct CDR3 sequences, with around 16% as singletons. Source material: blood. The receptors stem from a woman in her twenties or thirties with Graves' hyperthyroidism.

The chain couples TRBV20-1 to TRBJ1-2; 8 bases are a match to TRBD1. Germline CDR1 DFQATT, CDR2 SNEGSKA (reference sequence). The CDR3 contains 13 residues. The V gene end was trimmed by 4 bases and the J gene end by 8 bases; junction bases not matched to a gene: 9. For the CDR3, the DNA is TGCAGTGCTACAGGACAGGGCTGGATCGGCTACACCTTC. It codes for CSATGQGWIGYTF.

The chain recombines TRBV19 with TRBJ2-1; 12 bases match TRBD2. The CDR3 is 14 amino acids. Germline lookup yields CDR1 LNHDA and CDR2 SQIVND (reference sequence). With 3 bases clipped from V and 6 bases from J, the junction kept 0 bases outside the gene matches. CDR3 DNA sequence: TGTGCCAGTAGTATGGGACTAGCGGGCAATGAGCAGTTCTTC. This sequence encodes CASSMGLAGNEQFF.

This chain connects TRBV4-2 to TRBJ2-7; D uncertain. Trimming removed 5 bases from V and 6 bases from J, with 17 bases in between. Germline-derived CDR1 and CDR2 are LGHNA and YNFKEQ. CDR3 size: 14 residues. CDR3 region: CASSSLASGSEQYF. The CDR3, as DNA: TGTGCCAGCAGCAGCCTGGCATCTGGATCCGAGCAGTACTTC.

The table lists this clonotype with a few counts. The chain couples TRBV20-1 to TRBJ1-5; a weak D match, TRBD1 (6 bases). Trimming removed 6 bases at V and 4 bases at J, with 16 bases between. Germline loops: CDR1 DFQATT, CDR2 SNEGSKA (reference sequence). The CDR3 is made up of 14 amino acids. CDR3 sequence: CSAMPGGPNQPQHF. DNA for the CDR3: TGCAGTGCGATGCCGGGGGGGCCGAATCAGCCCCAGCATTTT.

This clonotype has only one observation. The junction and the germline gene differ at one end; a read error may be behind it. The chain has TRBV4-1 and TRBJ1-6; no firm D call. Germline CDR1 reads MGHRA; CDR2 reads YSYEKL. The CDR3 spans 14 residues. CDR3 in amino acids: CASSQVGINLPLHF. For the CDR3, the DNA is TGCGCCAGCAGCCAAGTGGGAATTAATTTACCCCTCCACTTT.

The genes are TRBV19 and TRBJ2-1; 10 nucleotides agree with TRBD2. This CDR3 is built from 18 residues. Germline V gene lookup returns CDR1 LNHDA and CDR2 SQIVND (reference sequence). J was trimmed by 6 bases and V by 5 bases; bases with no gene match: 16. CDR3 region: CASSGLAAGVARGNEQFF. The CDR3 coding sequence is TGTGCCAGTAGTGGACTAGCGGCAGGAGTTGCCCGCGGCAATGAGCAGTTCTTC.

A few counts support this clonotype. The chain carries TRBV15 and TRBJ2-3; 13 nucleotides line up with TRBD2. CDR1 and CDR2 (germline): LNHNV, YYDKDF (reference sequence). The V and J ends lost 5 bases and 5 bases, in that order; junction bases with no gene match: 4. This CDR3 is built from 15 residues. The CDR3, as DNA: TGTGCCACCAGCGGGGGACTAGCGGGAAGAGATACGCAGTATTTT. Amino acids: CATSGGLAGRDTQYF.

The table lists this clonotype with a few counts. The chain couples TRBV29-1 to TRBJ2-2; the D gene is possibly TRBD2 (6 bases). V was trimmed by 7 bases and J by 4 bases, leaving 16 bases between them. The CDR3 has 14 residues. Looked up from germline, CDR1 is SQVTM and CDR2 is ANQGSEA. CDR3 sequence reads: CSALSGPGTGELFF. Written as DNA, the CDR3 is TGCAGCGCCCTTAGCGGTCCGGGCACCGGGGAGCTGTTTTTT.

The sample holds a few counts of this clonotype. The chain couples TRBV10-3 to TRBJ2-7; 7 nucleotides line up with TRBD2. V trimming: 3 bases; J trimming: 1 base; junction bases outside the gene matches: 6. The CDR3 runs to 15 residues. Germline V gene sequence: CDR1 ENHRY, CDR2 SYGVKD. CDR3 amino acids: CAISEGGSGSYEQYF. CDR3 sequence (DNA): TGTGCCATCAGTGAAGGCGGGAGTGGATCCTACGAGCAGTACTTC.

This clonotype was detected many times. The chain joins TRBV28 to TRBJ2-5; no firm D call. The CDR3 totals 13 residues. From germline, CDR1 is MDHEN and CDR2 SYDVKM. With 6 bases removed from V and 7 bases from J, the gap between germline ends came to 15 bases. The CDR3 loop is CASRPSSRWTQYF. The CDR3 DNA follows: TGTGCCAGCAGACCTAGTAGTCGTTGGACCCAGTACTTC. The full variable domain, in which reference TRBV28 and TRBJ2-5 provide the parts outside the CDR3, is DVKVTQSSRYLVKRTGEKVFLECVQDMDHENMFWYRQDPGLGLRLIYFSYDVKMKEKGDIPEGYSVSREKKERFSLILESASTNQTSMYLCASRPSSRWTQYFGPGTRLLVL.

This clonotype was counted between two and nine times. The V gene is TRBV10-3, the J gene TRBJ2-2; D is unclear. Looked up from germline, CDR1 is ENHRY and CDR2 is SYGVKD. V lost 2 bases and J 5 bases, leaving 6 bases between the germline ends. The CDR3 has 13 residues. The CDR3 coding sequence is TGTGCCATCAGTGAGCTTGGGACCGGGGAGCTGTTTTTT. Its translation: CAISELGTGELFF.

This clonotype came up many times. The chain has TRBV27 and TRBJ1-2, with D perhaps matching TRBD1 (5 bases). Germline V CDR1 and CDR2: MNHEY, SMNVEV (reference sequence). V lost 3 bases to trimming and J lost 3 bases, with 11 bases between them. This CDR3 spans 14 amino acids. The CDR3 loop reads CASSFGGKDYGYTF. CDR3 in DNA: TGTGCCAGCAGTTTCGGGGGAAAGGACTATGGCTACACCTTC.

This chain uses TRBV4-2 with TRBJ1-2, with 10 bases aligning to TRBD1. The CDR3 consists of 15 residues. Germline CDR1 is LGHNA and CDR2 is YNFKEQ. J lost 6 bases, V lost 8 bases, and 12 bases had no gene match. The CDR3 DNA reads as TGTGCCAGCCAACAACTATGGACAGGGGGTAATGGCTACACCTTC. This encodes CASQQLWTGGNGYTF.

Ten or more counts support this clonotype. The chain is built from TRBV7-3 and TRBJ2-1; the D gene is possibly TRBD2 (7 bases). V shed 8 bases and J shed 7 bases, with 12 bases lying between them. Germline V gene sequence: CDR1 SGHTA, CDR2 FQGTGA. This CDR3 has 12 residues. The CDR3 spells CASGGGGNEQFF. The CDR3 DNA sequence: TGTGCCAGCGGGGGCGGGGGTAATGAGCAGTTCTTC.

V and J are TRBV6-2 or TRBV6-3 and TRBJ2-1; 14 bases line up with TRBD2. Trimming at V came to 2 bases and at J to 7 bases, leaving 4 bases not matched to a gene. The CDR3 sequence is 16 residues long. Germline assignment: CDR1 MNHEY and CDR2 SVGEGT. The CDR3 loop reads CASSYATSGRANEQFF. CDR3 in DNA: TGTGCCAGCAGTTACGCGACTAGCGGGAGGGCTAATGAGCAGTTCTTC.

This clonotype has just a few counts. The chain joins TRBV7-9 to TRBJ2-7; 9 bases agree with TRBD2. The germline V gene has CDR1 SEHNR and CDR2 FQNEAQ (reference sequence). After removal of 1 base from V and 3 bases from J, the junction contained 4 bases not matched to a gene. The CDR3 covers 15 residues. The CDR3 loop is CASSLVAGDLYEQYF. The CDR3 coding sequence is TGTGCCAGCAGCTTAGTAGCGGGAGACCTCTACGAGCAGTACTTC.

This clonotype was seen a handful of times. This chain uses TRBV6-1 with TRBJ2-7; no reliable D call. Germline V gene data show CDR1 as MNHNS and CDR2 as SASEGT. The germline V and J ends were trimmed by 10 bases and 2 bases, with 15 bases remaining between them. The CDR3 sequence is 13 residues long. The DNA of the CDR3 is TGTGCCACCGGACCGGCAGGACCCTACGAGCAGTACTTC. As protein: CATGPAGPYEQYF.

The chain uses TRBV25-1 and TRBJ1-4, with D maybe TRBD1 (5 bases). The CDR3 length is 18 residues. Germline V gene data show CDR1 as MGHDK and CDR2 as SYGVNS. Trimming removed 2 bases from V and 6 bases from J, with 22 bases in between. Written as DNA, the CDR3 is TGTGCCAGCAGTGAACCTGTCCCGGGACGTATTTTGGATGAAAAACTGTTTTTT. Its protein is CASSEPVPGRILDEKLFF.

Worth noting for this clonotype: A much more abundant neighbour one base away suggests this may be a read error. The chain uses TRBV14 and TRBJ2-7, with D possibly matching TRBD2 (5 bases). The CDR3 covers 14 residues. Per the germline V gene, CDR1 is SGHDN and CDR2 is FVKESK. CDR3 nucleotide sequence: TGTGCCAGCAGCCGCTCCGGGGAAACCTACAAGCAGTACTTC. Its protein is CASSRSGETYKQYF. The variable domain in full, completed from reference TRBV14 and TRBJ2-7, reads EAGVTQFPSHSVIEKGQTVTLRCDPISGHDNLYWYRRVMGKEIKFLLHFVKESKQDESGMPNNRFLAERTGGTYSTLKVQPAELEDSGVYFCASSRSGETYKQYFGPGTRLTVT.